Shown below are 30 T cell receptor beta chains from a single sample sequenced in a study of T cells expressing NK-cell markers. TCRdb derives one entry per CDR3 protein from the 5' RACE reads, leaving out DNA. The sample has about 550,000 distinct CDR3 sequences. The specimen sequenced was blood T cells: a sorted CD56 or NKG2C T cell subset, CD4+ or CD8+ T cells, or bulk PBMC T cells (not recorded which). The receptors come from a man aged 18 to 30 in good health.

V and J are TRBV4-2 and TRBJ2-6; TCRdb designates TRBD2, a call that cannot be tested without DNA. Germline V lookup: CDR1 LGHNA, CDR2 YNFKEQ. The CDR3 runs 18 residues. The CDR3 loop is CASSPTSGRASGANVLTF.

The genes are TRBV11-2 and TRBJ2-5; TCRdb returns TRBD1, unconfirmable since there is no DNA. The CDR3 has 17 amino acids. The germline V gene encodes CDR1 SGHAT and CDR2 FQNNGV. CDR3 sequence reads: CASSLDLGTGTQETQYF.

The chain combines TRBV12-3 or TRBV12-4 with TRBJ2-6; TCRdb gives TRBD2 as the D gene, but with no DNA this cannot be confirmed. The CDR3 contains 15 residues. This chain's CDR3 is CASSLRGLGANVLTF.

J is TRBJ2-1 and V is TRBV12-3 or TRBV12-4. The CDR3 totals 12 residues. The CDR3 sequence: CASGRSSNEQFF.

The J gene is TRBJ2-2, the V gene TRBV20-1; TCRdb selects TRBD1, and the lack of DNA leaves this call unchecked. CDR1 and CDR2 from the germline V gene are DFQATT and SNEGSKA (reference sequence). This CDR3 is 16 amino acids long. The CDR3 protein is CSARDFGGLGTGELFF.

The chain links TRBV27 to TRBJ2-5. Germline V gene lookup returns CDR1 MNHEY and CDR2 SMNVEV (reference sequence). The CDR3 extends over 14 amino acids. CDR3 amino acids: CASRLAGVRETQYF.

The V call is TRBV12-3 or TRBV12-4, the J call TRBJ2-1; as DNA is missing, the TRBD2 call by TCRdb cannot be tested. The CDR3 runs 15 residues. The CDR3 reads CASSPGLLPYNEQFF.

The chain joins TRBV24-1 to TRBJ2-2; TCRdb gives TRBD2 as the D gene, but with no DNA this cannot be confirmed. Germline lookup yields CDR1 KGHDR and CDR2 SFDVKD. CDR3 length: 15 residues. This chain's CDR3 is CATEWTGDNTGELFF.

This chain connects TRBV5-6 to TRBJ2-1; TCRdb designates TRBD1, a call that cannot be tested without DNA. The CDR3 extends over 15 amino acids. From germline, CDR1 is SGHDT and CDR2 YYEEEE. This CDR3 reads CASSLLDRHNNEQFF.

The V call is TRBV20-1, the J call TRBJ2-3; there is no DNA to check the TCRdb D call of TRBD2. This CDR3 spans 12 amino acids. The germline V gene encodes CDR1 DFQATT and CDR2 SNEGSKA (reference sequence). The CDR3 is CSASLEADTQYF.

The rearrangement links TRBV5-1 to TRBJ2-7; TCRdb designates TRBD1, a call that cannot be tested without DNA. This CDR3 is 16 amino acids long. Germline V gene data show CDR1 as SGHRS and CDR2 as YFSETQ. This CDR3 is CASSPRLSASSYEQYF.

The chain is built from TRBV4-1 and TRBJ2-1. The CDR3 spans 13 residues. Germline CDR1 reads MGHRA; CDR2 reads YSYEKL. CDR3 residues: CASSQVGIHEQFF.

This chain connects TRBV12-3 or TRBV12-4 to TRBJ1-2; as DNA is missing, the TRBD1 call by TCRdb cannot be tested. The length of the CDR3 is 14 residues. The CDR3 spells CASSFVPDYYGYTF.

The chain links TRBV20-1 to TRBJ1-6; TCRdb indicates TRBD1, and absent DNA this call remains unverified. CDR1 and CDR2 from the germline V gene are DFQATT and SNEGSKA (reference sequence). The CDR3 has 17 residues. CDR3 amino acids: CSARDPGPKMNNSPLHF.

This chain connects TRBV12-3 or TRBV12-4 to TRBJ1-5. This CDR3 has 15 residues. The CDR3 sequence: CASSLSRVGHQPQHF.

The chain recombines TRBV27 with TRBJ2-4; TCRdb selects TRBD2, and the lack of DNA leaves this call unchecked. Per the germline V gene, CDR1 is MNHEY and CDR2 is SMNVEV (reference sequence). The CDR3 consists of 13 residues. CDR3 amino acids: CASGTSGINIQYF.

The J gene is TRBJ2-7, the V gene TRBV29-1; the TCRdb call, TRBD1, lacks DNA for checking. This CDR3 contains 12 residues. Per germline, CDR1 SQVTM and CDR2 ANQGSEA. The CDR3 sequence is CSAGGLSGEQYF.

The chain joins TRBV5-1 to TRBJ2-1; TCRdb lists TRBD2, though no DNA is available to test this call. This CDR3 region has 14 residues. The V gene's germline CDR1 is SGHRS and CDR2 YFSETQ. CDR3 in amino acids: CASSLNLAANEQFF.

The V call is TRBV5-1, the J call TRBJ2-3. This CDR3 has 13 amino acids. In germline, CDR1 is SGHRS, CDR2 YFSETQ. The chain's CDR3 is CASSLGSTLTQYF.

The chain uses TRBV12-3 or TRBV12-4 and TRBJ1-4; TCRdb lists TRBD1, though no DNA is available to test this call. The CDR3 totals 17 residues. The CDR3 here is CASSPGQGVVGNEKLFF.

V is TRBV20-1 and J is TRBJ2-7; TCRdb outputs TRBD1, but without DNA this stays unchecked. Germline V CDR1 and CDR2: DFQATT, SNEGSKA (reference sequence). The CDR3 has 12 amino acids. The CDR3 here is CSGGTVSYEQYF.

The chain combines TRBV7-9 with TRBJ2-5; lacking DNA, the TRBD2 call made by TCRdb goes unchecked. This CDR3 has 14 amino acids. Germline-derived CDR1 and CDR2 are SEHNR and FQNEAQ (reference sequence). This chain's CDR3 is CASSEGEGRETQYF.

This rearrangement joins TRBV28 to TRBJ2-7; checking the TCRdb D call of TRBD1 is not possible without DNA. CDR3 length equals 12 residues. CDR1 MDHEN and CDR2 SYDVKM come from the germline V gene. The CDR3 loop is CASSERTGEQYF.

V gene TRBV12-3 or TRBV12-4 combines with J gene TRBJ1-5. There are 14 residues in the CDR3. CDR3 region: CASSPSGTNQPQHF.

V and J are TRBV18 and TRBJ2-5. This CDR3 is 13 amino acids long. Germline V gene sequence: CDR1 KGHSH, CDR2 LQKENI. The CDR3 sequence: CASSPGRFETQYF.

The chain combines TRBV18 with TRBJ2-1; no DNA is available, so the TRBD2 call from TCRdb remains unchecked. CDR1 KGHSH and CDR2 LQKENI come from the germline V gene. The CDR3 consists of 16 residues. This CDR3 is CASSPPRLAGVNEQFF.

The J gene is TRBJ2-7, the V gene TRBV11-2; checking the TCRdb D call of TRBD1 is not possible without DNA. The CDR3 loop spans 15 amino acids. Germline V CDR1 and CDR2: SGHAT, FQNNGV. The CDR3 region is CASSSNRGGFYEQYF. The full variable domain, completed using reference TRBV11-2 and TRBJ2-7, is EAGVAQSPRYKIIEKRQSVAFWCNPISGHATLYWYQQILGQGPKLLIQFQNNGVVDDSQLPKDRFSAERLKGVDSTLKIQPAKLEDSAVYLCASSSNRGGFYEQYFGPGTRLTVT.

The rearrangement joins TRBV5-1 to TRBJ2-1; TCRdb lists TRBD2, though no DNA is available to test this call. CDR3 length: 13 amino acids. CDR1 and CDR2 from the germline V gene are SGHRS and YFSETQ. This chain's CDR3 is CASTAGGYNEQFF. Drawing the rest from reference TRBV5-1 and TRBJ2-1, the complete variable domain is KAGVTQTPRYLIKTRGQQVTLSCSPISGHRSVSWYQQTPGQGLQFLFEYFSETQRNKGNFPGRFSGRQFSNSRSEMNVSTLELGDSALYLCASTAGGYNEQFFGPGTRLTVL.

The CDR3: CASSSRLPDTQYF. The genes are TRBV7-8 and TRBJ2-3; TCRdb proposes TRBD2, but this gene call is untestable without DNA. Germline CDR1 and CDR2: SGHVS and FQNEAQ. The length of the CDR3 is 13 residues.

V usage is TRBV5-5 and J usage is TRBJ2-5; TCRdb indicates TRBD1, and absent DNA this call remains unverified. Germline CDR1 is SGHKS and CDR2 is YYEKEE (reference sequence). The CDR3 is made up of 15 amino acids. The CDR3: CASSHGQGYQETQYF.